This TCR beta chain was found in a study of T-cell memory formation after mild COVID-19. The study's findings and limits: Cross-reactive memory appears to have joined, as suggested by some responding clones showing up in pre-infection memory.

On this clonotype itself: Its antigen remains unidentified.

V was clipped by 3 bases and J by 1 base; unmatched bases: 3. The CDR3 length is 15 residues. The germline V gene encodes CDR1 MNHEY and CDR2 SMNVEV (reference sequence). Using its own MiXCR run on the 5' RACE reads, TCRdb lists one record per CDR3 protein. The sample shows about 55,000 distinct CDR3 sequences, around a quarter of them seen only once. This sequence originates from a man aged 18 to 30 who had mild COVID-19 (a few samples of this study predate the infection). Cell type and time point are not known. The chain has TRBV27 and TRBJ2-4, with TRBD2 matching 7 bases. Specimen: PBMCs or a T cell subset sorted from them (not recorded which). CDR3 nucleotides: TGTGCCAGCAGTTTGGGGGGGACGGCCAAAAACATTCAGTACTTC. This sequence encodes CASSLGGTAKNIQYF.